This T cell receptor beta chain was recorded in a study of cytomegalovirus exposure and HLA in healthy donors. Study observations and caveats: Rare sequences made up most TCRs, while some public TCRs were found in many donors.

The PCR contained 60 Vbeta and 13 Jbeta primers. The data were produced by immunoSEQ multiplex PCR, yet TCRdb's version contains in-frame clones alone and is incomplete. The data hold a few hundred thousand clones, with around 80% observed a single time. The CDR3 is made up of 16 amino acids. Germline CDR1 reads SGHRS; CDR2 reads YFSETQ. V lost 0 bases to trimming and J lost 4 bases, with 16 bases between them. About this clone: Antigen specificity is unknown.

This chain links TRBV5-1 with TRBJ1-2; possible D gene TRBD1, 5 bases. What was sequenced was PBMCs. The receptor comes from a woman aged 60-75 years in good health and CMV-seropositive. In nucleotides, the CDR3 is TGCGCCAGCAGCTTGGCGCTACCGACAGACGGCTATGGCTACACCTTC. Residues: CASSLALPTDGYGYTF.